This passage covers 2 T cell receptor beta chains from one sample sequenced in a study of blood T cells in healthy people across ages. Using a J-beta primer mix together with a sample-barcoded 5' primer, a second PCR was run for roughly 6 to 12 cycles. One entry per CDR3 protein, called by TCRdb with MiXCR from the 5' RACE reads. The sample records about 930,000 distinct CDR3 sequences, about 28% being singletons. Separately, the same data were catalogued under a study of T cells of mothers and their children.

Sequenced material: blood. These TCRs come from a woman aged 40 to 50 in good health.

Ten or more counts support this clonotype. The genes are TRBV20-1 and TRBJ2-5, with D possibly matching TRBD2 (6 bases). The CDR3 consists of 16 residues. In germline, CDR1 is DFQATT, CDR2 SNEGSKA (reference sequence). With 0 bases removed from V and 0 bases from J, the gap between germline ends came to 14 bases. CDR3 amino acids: CSARERLRTNQETQYF. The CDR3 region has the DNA TGCAGTGCTAGAGAACGATTGAGGACTAACCAAGAGACCCAGTACTTC.

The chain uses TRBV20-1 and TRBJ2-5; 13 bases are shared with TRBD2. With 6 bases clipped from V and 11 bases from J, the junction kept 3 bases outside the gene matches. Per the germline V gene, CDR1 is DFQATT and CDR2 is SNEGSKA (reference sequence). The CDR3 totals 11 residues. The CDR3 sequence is CSAGLAGEQYF. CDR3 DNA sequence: TGCAGTGCCGGACTAGCGGGGGAACAGTACTTC.